The next 21 T cell receptor beta chains were all read from a single sample in a study of spatial heterogeneity in lung cancer (dated by TCRdb to the late 2010s). Results and caveats for the whole study, not just this receptor: The number of expanded intratumoral alpha and beta TCRs correlated with the tumor nonsynonymous mutation count.

Libraries came from 5' RACE. TCRdb lists the instrument as NextSeq 500. Through fastp at Q25 and MiXCR, TCRdb rebuilt clones from the public reads, retaining in-frame beta chains. One record per CDR3 amino acid sequence lists the most common genes and DNA. In all, the sample holds 6,500 to 8,000 distinct CDR3 sequences, and around 3% of those were seen once. Of the sample, roughly a fifth falls within the top ten clones. This sample's time point label indicates: sample taken at primary tumor resection. The antigens these receptors bind are not known. The sample was lung tumor tissue, taken at surgery. These receptors were taken from a male donor with early-stage non-small cell lung cancer.

In this sample, this clonotype turned up many times. The chain links TRBV18 to TRBJ1-1; 8 positions match TRBD1. The length of the CDR3 is 15 residues. In germline, CDR1 is KGHSH, CDR2 LQKENI. V was pared by 4 bases and J by 8 bases, with 12 bases of the junction left unmatched. The CDR3 coding sequence is TGTGCCAGCTCACTCGACAGGGGAACGGTATCGGAAGCTTTCTTT. Translating gives CASSLDRGTVSEAFF.

This clonotype rates as medium-sized. The chain recombines TRBV9 with TRBJ1-1, with D unclear. The V end lost 0 bases, the J end lost 2 bases, and 8 bases lay between the germline ends. CDR3 length: 14 residues. CDR1 and CDR2 (germline): SGDLS, YYNGEE. CDR3 DNA sequence: TGTGCCAGCAGCGTAGACCCCCACAACACTGAAGCTTTCTTT. Its translation is CASSVDPHNTEAFF.

By proportion, this clonotype is medium-sized. The rearrangement uses TRBV24-1 and TRBJ2-1; D may be TRBD2 (5 bases). The germline V gene has CDR1 KGHDR and CDR2 SFDVKD. Between the trimmed V and J ends, which lost 2 bases and 2 bases, there was a span of 9 bases. CDR3 length equals 15 residues. The DNA for the CDR3 is TGTGCCACCAGTGATTCTAGCCTACCCTACAATGAGCAGTTCTTC. It encodes CATSDSSLPYNEQFF.

This clonotype is categorized as medium-sized (0.01 to 0.1%). The chain uses TRBV3-1 and TRBJ1-5; tentative D call: TRBD1 (5 bases). CDR3 length: 13 amino acids. Trimming pared 0 bases from V and 7 bases from J, leaving 7 bases between. The germline V gene encodes CDR1 LGHDT and CDR2 YNNKEL (reference sequence). For the CDR3, the DNA is TGTGCCAGCAGCCAAGATCGGGGCCAGCCCCAGCATTTT. This codes for CASSQDRGQPQHF.

This clonotype was recorded many times. V is TRBV10-3 and J is TRBJ2-2; no definite D call. V shed 2 bases and J shed 5 bases, with 3 bases lying between them. Germline lookup yields CDR1 ENHRY and CDR2 SYGVKD. The CDR3 totals 12 residues. CDR3 residues: CAISEATGELFF. The CDR3 nucleotides are TGTGCCATCAGTGAGGCGACCGGGGAGCTGTTTTTT.

In its sample, this clonotype was seen many times. This chain connects TRBV3-1 to TRBJ2-1; no clear D gene. The V and J ends lost 0 bases and 2 bases respectively, with 8 bases between them. This CDR3 region has 15 residues. Germline CDR1 LGHDT, CDR2 YNNKEL (reference sequence). The CDR3 loop reads CASSQDFIPYNEQFF. DNA for the CDR3: TGTGCCAGCAGCCAAGACTTCATTCCCTACAATGAGCAGTTCTTC.

This clonotype was recorded at least ten times. J is TRBJ2-3 and V is TRBV10-3, with unresolved D. Germline V CDR1 and CDR2: ENHRY, SYGVKD. V was trimmed by 6 bases and J by 4 bases, leaving 17 bases between them. CDR3 length: 15 amino acids. The CDR3 protein is CAISAGSAWADTQYF. The CDR3 coding sequence is TGTGCCATCAGCGCTGGGTCAGCTTGGGCAGATACGCAGTATTTT.

This clonotype was detected only a few times. This chain uses TRBV5-5 with TRBJ1-4; D may be TRBD1 (6 bases). V lost 5 bases to trimming and J lost 4 bases, with 15 bases between them. Germline V gene data show CDR1 as SGHKS and CDR2 as YYEKEE (reference sequence). This CDR3 region has 15 residues. The CDR3 nucleotides are TGTGCCAGCAGTTACTTGGGACAACGTAATGAAAAACTGTTTTTT. Protein: CASSYLGQRNEKLFF.

This clonotype was seen many times. This chain joins TRBV18 and TRBJ2-7; D is possibly TRBD1 (5 bases). V lost 3 bases and J 6 bases, leaving 15 bases between the germline ends. The CDR3 spans 14 residues. Germline V gene data show CDR1 as KGHSH and CDR2 as LQKENI. In DNA form, the CDR3 reads TGTGCCAGCTCACCGAGCAGGGTAGTCGGCGAGCAGTACTTC. It yields the protein CASSPSRVVGEQYF.

This clonotype has a count of ten or more. The V gene is TRBV20-1, the J gene TRBJ2-1; no definite D call. In germline, CDR1 is DFQATT, CDR2 SNEGSKA (reference sequence). The CDR3 covers 13 residues. The V and J ends lost 3 bases and 6 bases respectively, with 12 bases between them. The CDR3 spells CSARVPGVNEQFF. Written as DNA, the CDR3 is TGCAGTGCTAGGGTCCCCGGTGTCAATGAGCAGTTCTTC.

This clonotype was detected a few times. This chain's CDR3 is CSANGRVLEQFF. In DNA, the CDR3 is TGCAGTGCTAATGGACGGGTCTTGGAGCAGTTCTTC. V and J are TRBV20-1 and TRBJ2-1; D is ambiguous. The CDR3 contains 12 residues. Germline V gene sequence: CDR1 DFQATT, CDR2 SNEGSKA (reference sequence). V gave up 4 bases and J gave up 10 bases, with 14 bases separating them.

This clonotype was counted many times. The chain recombines TRBV29-1 with TRBJ2-7, with a weak D call TRBD1 (5 bases). The length of the CDR3 is 13 residues. Per the germline V gene, CDR1 is SQVTM and CDR2 is ANQGSEA. Trimming shortened V by 4 bases and J by 0 bases, and 10 bases separated the two germline ends. The CDR3 loop reads CSVGKTDSYEQYF. In DNA form, the CDR3 reads TGCAGCGTTGGAAAGACAGACTCCTACGAGCAGTACTTC.

Comment on this clonotype: The germline gene is not matched at one end of the junction; a read error may be the cause. This rearrangement joins TRBV12-3 or TRBV12-4 to TRBJ1-2; 9 nucleotides agree with TRBD1. The CDR3 runs 13 residues. DNA for the CDR3: TGTGCCAGCAGTTCTACAGGGGGCCATGGCGACACCTTC. Translating gives CASSSTGGHGDTF.

In this sample, this clonotype turned up many times. A much more abundant neighbour one base away suggests this may be a read error. The rearrangement links TRBV5-6 to TRBJ2-3; the D is unclear. This CDR3 contains 12 residues. V lost 3 bases to trimming and J lost 5 bases, with 7 bases between them. From germline, CDR1 is SGHDT and CDR2 YYEEEE. CDR3 in DNA: TGTGCCAGCAGCTGGGGTAAAGATACGCAGTATTTT. Protein sequence: CASSWGKDTQYF.

By share of the sample, this clonotype is medium-sized. The chain carries TRBV24-1 and TRBJ1-2; D possibly corresponds to TRBD1 (6 bases). This CDR3 is built from 16 residues. V gave up 3 bases and J gave up 3 bases, with 16 bases separating them. From germline, CDR1 is KGHDR and CDR2 SFDVKD. The CDR3: CATSDATGISHYGYTF. The DNA for the CDR3 is TGTGCCACCAGTGATGCGACAGGAATCTCCCACTATGGCTACACCTTC.

The sample holds many counts of this clonotype. CDR3 region: CASSRDSDNEQFF. CDR3 nucleotides: TGTGCCAGCAGTCGGGACAGCGACAATGAGCAGTTCTTC. V and J are TRBV2 and TRBJ2-1; TRBD1 matches 7 bases. This CDR3 is 13 amino acids long. Looked up from germline, CDR1 is SNHLY and CDR2 is FYNNEI. V was clipped by 5 bases and J by 5 bases; unmatched bases: 3.

The chain recombines TRBV5-1 with TRBJ2-5; 10 nucleotides agree with TRBD1. From germline, CDR1 is SGHRS and CDR2 YFSETQ. J gave up 3 bases and V 4 bases, and 3 bases lay outside the gene matches. The CDR3 is 14 amino acids. The CDR3, as DNA: TGCGCCAGCAGCATAGGGACAGGGGAAGAGACCCAGTACTTC. This gives the protein CASSIGTGEETQYF.

This clonotype qualifies as medium-sized. The V call is TRBV7-8, the J call TRBJ2-1, with no clear D. Trimming took off 2 bases at V and 8 bases at J, with 7 bases between the two ends. This CDR3 is 12 amino acids long. Germline CDR1 SGHVS, CDR2 FQNEAQ. The CDR3 here is CASSLHRDEQFF. The CDR3 DNA sequence: TGTGCCAGCAGCTTACACCGGGATGAGCAGTTCTTC.

This clonotype was counted ten times or more. The chain recombines TRBV12-3 or TRBV12-4 with TRBJ1-2; D is possibly TRBD1 (5 bases). V shed 3 bases and J shed 5 bases, with 13 bases lying between them. The CDR3 contains 14 residues. DNA of the CDR3: TGTGCCAGCAGTTTCCTGGGGGTGTGGTATGGCTACACCTTC. Residues: CASSFLGVWYGYTF.

This clonotype is termed medium-sized. The CDR3 DNA reads TGTGCCAGCAGCCGGCTTAGCGGGGGGGTCACCGGGGAGCTGTTTTTT. It specifies CASSRLSGGVTGELFF. The chain has TRBV5-4 and TRBJ2-2; 11 bases line up with TRBD2. Per the germline V gene, CDR1 is SGHNT and CDR2 is YYREEE (reference sequence). CDR3 length: 16 amino acids. V was clipped by 4 bases and J by 4 bases; unmatched bases: 6.

This clonotype is a singleton in its sample. This may come from a read error, since a much larger clone is one base off. V is TRBV20-1 and J is TRBJ2-2; 7 bases align to TRBD2. Per the germline V gene, CDR1 is DFQATT and CDR2 is SNEGSKA (reference sequence). The CDR3 covers 16 residues. With 3 bases clipped from V and 7 bases from J, the junction kept 14 bases outside the gene matches. The CDR3 DNA reads TGCAGTGCTAGGGCCGAGGGCGGGAGTTTCGGCGGGGAGCTGTTTTTT. Protein sequence: CSARAEGGSFGGELFF.